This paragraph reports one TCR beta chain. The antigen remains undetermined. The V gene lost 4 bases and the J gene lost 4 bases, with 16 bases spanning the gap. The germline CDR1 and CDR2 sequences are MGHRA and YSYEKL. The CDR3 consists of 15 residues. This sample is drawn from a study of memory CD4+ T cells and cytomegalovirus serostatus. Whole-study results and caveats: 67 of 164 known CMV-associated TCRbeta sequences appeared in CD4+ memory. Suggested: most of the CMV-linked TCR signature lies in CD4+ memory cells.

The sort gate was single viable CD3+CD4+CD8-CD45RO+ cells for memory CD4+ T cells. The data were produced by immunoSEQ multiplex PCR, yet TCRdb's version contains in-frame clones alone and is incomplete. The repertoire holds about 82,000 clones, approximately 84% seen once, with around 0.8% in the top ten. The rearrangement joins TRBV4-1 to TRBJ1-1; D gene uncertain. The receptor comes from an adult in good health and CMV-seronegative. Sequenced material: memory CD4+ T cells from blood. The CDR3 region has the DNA TGCGCCAGCAGCCGCACGGGTCTTCTCGGCACTGAAGCTTTCTTT. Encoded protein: CASSRTGLLGTEAFF.